The clone carrying this T cell receptor beta chain has more than one count but fewer than ten. CDR1 is MDHEN and CDR2 is SYDVKM in the germline V gene. With 6 bases removed from V and 4 bases from J, the gap between germline ends came to 21 bases. This CDR3 is 17 amino acids long. This sample is drawn from a study of T cells in Graves' hyperthyroidism and ophthalmopathy. The CDR3 regions of TCR beta were amplified from RNA transcripts. In the first-round RT-PCR of the TCR CDR3, the HTBI primer set was used. TCRdb re-called the multiplex PCR reads with MiXCR, one entry per CDR3 protein. Of hundreds of thousands of distinct CDR3 sequences in the sample, around 15% are singletons; the top ten hold around 3.5%.

The V gene is TRBV28, the J gene TRBJ2-2, with TRBD2 as a possible D gene (7 bases). The material sequenced was blood. The TCR originated in a woman aged 40-49 years with Graves' ophthalmopathy. The CDR3 nucleotides are TGTGCCAGCAGACCCGCGGGGGATGGGGGCGGCACCGGGGAGCTGTTTTTT. Residues: CASRPAGDGGGTGELFF. The entire variable domain, with the rest obtained from reference TRBV28 and TRBJ2-2, is as follows: DVKVTQSSRYLVKRTGEKVFLECVQDMDHENMFWYRQDPGLGLRLIYFSYDVKMKEKGDIPEGYSVSREKKERFSLILESASTNQTSMYLCASRPAGDGGGTGELFFGEGSRLTVL.